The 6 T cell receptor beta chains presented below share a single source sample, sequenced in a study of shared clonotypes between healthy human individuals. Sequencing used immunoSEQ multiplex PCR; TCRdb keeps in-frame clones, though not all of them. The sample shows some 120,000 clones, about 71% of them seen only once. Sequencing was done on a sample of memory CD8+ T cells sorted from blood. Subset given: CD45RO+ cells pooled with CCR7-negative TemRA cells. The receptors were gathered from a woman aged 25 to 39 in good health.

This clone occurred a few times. This CDR3 is CASSEWASGRYTDTQYF. CDR3 sequence (DNA): TGTGCCAGCAGTGAATGGGCTAGCGGGAGGTACACAGATACGCAGTATTTT. The gene calls are TRBV2 and TRBJ2-3, with TRBD2 matching over 11 bases. V gave up 2 bases and J gave up 2 bases; unmatched junction bases: 6. Germline V gives CDR1 SNHLY, CDR2 FYNNEI. The CDR3 is 17 amino acids.

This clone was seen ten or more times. CDR3 DNA sequence: TGTGCCAGCAGCCCGAATGGGGACGGCGGGGAGCTGTTTTTT. This sequence encodes CASSPNGDGGELFF. The chain couples TRBV5-6 to TRBJ2-2, with D perhaps matching TRBD1 or TRBD2 (5 bases each). Trimming cost V 4 bases and J 7 bases, with 14 bases left between them. This CDR3 is built from 14 residues. The germline gives CDR1 SGHDT, CDR2 YYEEEE.

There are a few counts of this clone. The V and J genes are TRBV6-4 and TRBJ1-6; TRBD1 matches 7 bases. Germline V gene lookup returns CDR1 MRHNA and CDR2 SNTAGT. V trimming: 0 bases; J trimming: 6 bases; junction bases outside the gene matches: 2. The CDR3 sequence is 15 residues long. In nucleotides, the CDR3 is TGTGCCAGCAGTGACTCCCCAGGGGGTAATTCACCCCTCCACTTT. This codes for CASSDSPGGNSPLHF.

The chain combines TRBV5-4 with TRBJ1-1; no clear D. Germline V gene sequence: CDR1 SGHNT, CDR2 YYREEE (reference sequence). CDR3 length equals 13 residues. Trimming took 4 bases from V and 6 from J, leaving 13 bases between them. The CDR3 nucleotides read TGTGCCAGCAGCCTCACGGACGGGGCTGAAGCTTTCTTT. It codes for CASSLTDGAEAFF.

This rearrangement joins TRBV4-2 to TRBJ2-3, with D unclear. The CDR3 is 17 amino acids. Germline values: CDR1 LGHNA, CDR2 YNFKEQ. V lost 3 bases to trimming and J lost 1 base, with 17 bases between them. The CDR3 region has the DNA TGTGCCAGCAGCCACGTTCCGGCAGAGGCTGGCACAGATACGCAGTATTTT. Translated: CASSHVPAEAGTDTQYF.

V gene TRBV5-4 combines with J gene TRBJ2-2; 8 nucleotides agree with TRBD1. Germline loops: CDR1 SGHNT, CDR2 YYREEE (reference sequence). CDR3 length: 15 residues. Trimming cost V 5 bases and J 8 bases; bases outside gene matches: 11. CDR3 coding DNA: TGTGCCAGCAGTAAGCCGGACAGGGCTGGTGGGGAGCTGTTTTTT. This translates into CASSKPDRAGGELFF.